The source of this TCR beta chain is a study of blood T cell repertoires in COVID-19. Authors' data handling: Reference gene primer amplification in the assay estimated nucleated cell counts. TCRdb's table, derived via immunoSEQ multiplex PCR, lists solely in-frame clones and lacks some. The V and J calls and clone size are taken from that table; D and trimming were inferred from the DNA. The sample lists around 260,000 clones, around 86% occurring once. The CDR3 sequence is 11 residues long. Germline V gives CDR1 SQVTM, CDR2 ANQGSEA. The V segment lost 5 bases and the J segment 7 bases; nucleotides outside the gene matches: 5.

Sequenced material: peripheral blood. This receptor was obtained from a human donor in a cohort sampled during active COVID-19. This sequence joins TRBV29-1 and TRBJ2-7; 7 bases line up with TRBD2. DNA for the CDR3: TGCAGCGTTCACTCAGCGGGGGAGCAGTACTTC. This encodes CSVHSAGEQYF.